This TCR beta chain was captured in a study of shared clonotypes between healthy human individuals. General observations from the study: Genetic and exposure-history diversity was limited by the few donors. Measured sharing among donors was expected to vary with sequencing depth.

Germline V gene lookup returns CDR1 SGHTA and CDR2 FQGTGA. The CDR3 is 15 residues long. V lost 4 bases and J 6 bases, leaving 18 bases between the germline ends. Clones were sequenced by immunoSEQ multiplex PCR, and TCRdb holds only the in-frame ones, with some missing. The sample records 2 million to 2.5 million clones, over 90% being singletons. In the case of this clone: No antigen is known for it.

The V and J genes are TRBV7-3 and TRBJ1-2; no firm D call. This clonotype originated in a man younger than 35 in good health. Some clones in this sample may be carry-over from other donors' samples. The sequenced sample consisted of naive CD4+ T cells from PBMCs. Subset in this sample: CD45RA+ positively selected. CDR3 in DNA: TGTGCCAGCAGCTCCACTCCAGCGGGAGACGATGGCTACACCTTC. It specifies CASSSTPAGDDGYTF. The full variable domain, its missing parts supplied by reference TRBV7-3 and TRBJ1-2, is GAGVSQTPSNKVTEKGKYVELRCDPISGHTALYWYRQSLGQGPEFLIYFQGTGAADDSGLPNDRFFAVRPEGSVSTLKIQRTERGDSAVYLCASSSTPAGDDGYTFGSGTRLTVV.